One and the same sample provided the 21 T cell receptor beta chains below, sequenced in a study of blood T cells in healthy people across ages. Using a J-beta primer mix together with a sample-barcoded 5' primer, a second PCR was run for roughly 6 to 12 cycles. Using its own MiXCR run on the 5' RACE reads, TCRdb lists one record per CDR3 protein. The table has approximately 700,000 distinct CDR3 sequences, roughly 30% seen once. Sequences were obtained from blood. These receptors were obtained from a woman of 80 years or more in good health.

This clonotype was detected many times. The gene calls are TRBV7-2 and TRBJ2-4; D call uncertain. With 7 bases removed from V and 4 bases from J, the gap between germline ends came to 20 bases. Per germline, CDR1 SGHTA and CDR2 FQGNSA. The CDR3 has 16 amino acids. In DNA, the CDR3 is TGTGCCAGCACCGAAGGTGGCGTCGGACCTAAAAACATTCAGTACTTC. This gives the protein CASTEGGVGPKNIQYF.

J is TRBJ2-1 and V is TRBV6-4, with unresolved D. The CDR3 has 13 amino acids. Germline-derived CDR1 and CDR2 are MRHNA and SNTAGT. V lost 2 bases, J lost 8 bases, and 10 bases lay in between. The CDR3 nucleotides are TGTGCCAGCAGTGACCAATTGGGCGATGAGCAGTTCTTC. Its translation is CASSDQLGDEQFF.

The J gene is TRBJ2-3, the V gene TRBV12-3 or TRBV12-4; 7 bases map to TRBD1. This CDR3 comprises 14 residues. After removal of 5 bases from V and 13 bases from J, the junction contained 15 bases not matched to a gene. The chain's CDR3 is CASSDRDSTDAEYF. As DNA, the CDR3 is TGTGCCAGCAGTGACCGGGACAGCACAGATGCGGAGTATTTT.

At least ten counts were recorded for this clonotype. CDR3 sequence reads: CASSFASGGDTQYF. CDR3 bases: TGTGCCAGCAGCTTTGCGTCGGGGGGAGATACGCAGTATTTT. V is TRBV7-2 and J is TRBJ2-3; 7 bases agree with TRBD2. This CDR3 has 14 amino acids. V lost 3 bases to trimming and J lost 5 bases; unmatched junction nucleotides: 5. Germline loops: CDR1 SGHTA, CDR2 FQGNSA.

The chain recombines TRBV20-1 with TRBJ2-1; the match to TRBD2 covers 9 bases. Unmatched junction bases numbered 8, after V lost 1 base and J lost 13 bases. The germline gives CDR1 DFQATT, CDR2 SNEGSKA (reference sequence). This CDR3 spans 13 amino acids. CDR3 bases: TGCAGTGCTAGAGCCGGCGGGGGGGAGACCCAGTTCTTC. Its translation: CSARAGGGETQFF.

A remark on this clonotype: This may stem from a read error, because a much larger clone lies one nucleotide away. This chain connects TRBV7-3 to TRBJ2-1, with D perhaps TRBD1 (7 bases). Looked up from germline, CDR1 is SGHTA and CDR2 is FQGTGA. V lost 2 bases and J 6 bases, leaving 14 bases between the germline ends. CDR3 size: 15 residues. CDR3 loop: CASSLSQGGCNEQFF. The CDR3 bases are TGTGCCAGCAGCTTATCCCAGGGGGGCTGCAATGAGCAGTTCTTC.

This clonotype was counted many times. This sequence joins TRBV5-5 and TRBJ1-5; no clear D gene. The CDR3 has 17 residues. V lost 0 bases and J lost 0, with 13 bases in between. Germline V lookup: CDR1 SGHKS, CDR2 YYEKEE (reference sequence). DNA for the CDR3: TGTGCCAGCAGCTTGGAGTTCCGGGATTATAGCAATCAGCCCCAGCATTTT. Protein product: CASSLEFRDYSNQPQHF. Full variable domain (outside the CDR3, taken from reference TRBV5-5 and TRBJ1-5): DAGVTQSPTHLIKTRGQQVTLRCSPISGHKSVSWYQQVLGQGPQFIFQYYEKEERGRGNFPDRFSARQFPNYSSELNVNALLLGDSALYLCASSLEFRDYSNQPQHFGDGTRLSIL.

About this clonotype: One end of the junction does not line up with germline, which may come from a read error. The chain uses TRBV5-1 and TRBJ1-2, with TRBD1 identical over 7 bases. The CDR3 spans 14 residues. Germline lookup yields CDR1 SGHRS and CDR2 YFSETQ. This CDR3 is CAGSSDRLGPGYTF. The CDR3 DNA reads TGCGCCGGCAGCTCGGACAGGCTGGGGCCTGGCTACACCTTC. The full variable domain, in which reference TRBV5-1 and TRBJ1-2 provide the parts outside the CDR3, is KAGVTQTPRYLIKTRGQQVTLSCSPISGHRSVSWYQQTPGQGLQFLFEYFSETQRNKGNFPGRFSGRQFSNSRSEMNVSTLELGDSALYLCAGSSDRLGPGYTFGSGTRLTVV.

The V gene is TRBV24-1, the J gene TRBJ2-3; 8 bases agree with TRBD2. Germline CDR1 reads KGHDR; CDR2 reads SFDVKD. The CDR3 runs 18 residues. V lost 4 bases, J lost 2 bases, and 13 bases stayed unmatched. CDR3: CATSDSRETSAYTDTQYF. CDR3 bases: TGTGCCACCAGTGACTCCAGGGAGACTAGCGCTTACACAGATACGCAGTATTTT.

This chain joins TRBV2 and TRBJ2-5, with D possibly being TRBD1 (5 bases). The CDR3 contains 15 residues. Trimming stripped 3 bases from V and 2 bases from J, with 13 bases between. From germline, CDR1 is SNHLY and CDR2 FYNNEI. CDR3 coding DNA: TGTGCCAGCAGTGAGGTTTTAGGGGAACAAGAGACCCAGTACTTC. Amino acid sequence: CASSEVLGEQETQYF.

The CDR3 spells CASSSGAGGSYNEQYF. In DNA, the CDR3 is TGTGCCAGCAGCTCTGGAGCGGGGGGCTCCTACAATGAACAGTACTTC. This chain links TRBV11-2 with TRBJ2-1, with TRBD2 matching over 9 bases. The assigned J gene may be wrong: the sequence end matches TRBJ2-7 better. The germline CDR1 and CDR2 sequences are SGHAT and FQNNGV. This CDR3 comprises 16 residues.

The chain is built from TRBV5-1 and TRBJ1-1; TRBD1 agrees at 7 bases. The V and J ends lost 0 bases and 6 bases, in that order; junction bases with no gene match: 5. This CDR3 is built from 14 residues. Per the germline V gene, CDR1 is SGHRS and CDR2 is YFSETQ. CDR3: CASSLVSQGAEAFF. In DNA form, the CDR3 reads TGCGCCAGCAGCTTGGTTTCGCAGGGGGCTGAAGCTTTCTTT.

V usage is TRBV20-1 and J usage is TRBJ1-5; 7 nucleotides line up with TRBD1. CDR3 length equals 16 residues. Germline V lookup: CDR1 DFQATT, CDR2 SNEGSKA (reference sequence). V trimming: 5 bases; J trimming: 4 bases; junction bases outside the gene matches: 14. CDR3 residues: CSAVAIPGTVNQPQHF. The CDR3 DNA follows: TGCAGTGCTGTCGCCATCCCCGGGACAGTAAATCAGCCCCAGCATTTT.

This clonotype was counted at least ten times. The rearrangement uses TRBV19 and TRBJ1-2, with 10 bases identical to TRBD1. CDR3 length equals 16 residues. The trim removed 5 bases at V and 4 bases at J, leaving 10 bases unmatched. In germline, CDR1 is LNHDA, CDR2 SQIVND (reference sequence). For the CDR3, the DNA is TGTGCCAGTAGTGCTAGGGACAGGGGAGAGCTCTATGGCTACACCTTC. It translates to CASSARDRGELYGYTF.

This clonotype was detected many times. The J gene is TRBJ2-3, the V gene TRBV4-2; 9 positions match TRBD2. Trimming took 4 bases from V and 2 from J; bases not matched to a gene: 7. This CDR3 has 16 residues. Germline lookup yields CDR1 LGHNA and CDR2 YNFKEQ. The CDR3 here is CASSLGAGGITDTQYF. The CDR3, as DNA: TGTGCCAGCAGCCTAGGGGCGGGGGGGATCACAGATACGCAGTATTTT.

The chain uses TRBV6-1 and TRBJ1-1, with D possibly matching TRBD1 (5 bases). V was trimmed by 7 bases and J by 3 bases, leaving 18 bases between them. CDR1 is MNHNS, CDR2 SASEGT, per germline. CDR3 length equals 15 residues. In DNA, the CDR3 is TGTGCCAGCAAGGGACTACAGTCGTGGGACACTGAAGCTTTCTTT. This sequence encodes CASKGLQSWDTEAFF.

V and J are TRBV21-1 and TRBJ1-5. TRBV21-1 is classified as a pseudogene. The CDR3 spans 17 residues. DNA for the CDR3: TGTGCCAGCAGCCTGATACGGAACCAGGTGGGCAATCAGCCCCAGCATTTT. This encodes CASSLIRNQVGNQPQHF.

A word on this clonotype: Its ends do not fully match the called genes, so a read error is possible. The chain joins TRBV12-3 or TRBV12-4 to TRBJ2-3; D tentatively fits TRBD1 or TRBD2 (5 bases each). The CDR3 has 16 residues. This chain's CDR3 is CASSSRDGASTDMQYF. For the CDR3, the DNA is TGTGCCAGCAGTTCCCGGGACGGCGCGAGCACAGATATGCAGTATTTT.

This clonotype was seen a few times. CDR3 sequence (DNA): TGTGCCACCAGTGTCCAGACAGATACGCAGTATTTT. Encoded protein: CATSVQTDTQYF. The chain employs TRBV24-1 and TRBJ2-3; no reliable D call. Per the germline V gene, CDR1 is KGHDR and CDR2 is SFDVKD. The V gene lost 5 bases and the J gene lost 3 bases, with 5 bases spanning the gap. The length of the CDR3 is 12 residues.

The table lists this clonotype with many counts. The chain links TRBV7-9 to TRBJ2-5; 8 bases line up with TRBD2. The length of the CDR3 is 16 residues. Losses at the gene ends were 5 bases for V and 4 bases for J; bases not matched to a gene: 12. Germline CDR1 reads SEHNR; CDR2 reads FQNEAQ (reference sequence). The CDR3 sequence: CASSPRGTSVGETQYF. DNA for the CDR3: TGTGCCAGCAGCCCGCGCGGGACTAGTGTCGGAGAGACCCAGTACTTC.

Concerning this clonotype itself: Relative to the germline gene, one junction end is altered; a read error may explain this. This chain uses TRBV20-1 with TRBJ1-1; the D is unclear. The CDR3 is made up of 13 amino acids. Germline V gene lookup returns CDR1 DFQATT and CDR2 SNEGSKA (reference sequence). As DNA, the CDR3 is TGCACTGCTACCGGACGGAGAAACACTGAAGCTTTCTTT. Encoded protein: CTATGRRNTEAFF.